This T cell receptor beta chain was retrieved from a study of graft-versus-host responses after intestinal transplantation. Study results and caveats: Across patients carrying graft-donor T cell macrochimerism, allografts held high graft-versus-host to host-versus-graft clonal ratios.

Method: immunoSEQ multiplex PCR; TCRdb's copy keeps in-frame clones and lacks some. This sample yields roughly 25,000 clones, of which around nine tenths are seen a single time; around 2% belongs to the top ten. Of note for this clone: Its antigen remains unidentified.

The CDR3 sequence is 14 residues long. The V end was cut by 8 bases, the J end by 6 bases, with 17 bases between. The V gene's germline CDR1 is ENHRY and CDR2 SYGVKD. The sequence came from a human patient who received an intestinal transplant, so some T cells may come from the graft donor. The source was PBMCs, collected almost 40 days after intestinal transplant. The chain carries TRBV10-3 and TRBJ2-1; D is uncertain. CDR3 sequence: CAIAPLGRSNEQFF. CDR3 nucleotide sequence: TGTGCCATCGCTCCCCTAGGTCGGTCCAATGAGCAGTTCTTC.